The source of this T cell receptor (beta chain) is a study of sequential checkpoint blockade in melanoma (dated by TCRdb to between 2017 and 2020). For context, the study as a whole: Using 1:1 randomization, the trial assigned patients either to first-line nivolumab followed by ipilimumab (arm A) or to ipilimumab followed by nivolumab (arm B). Maintenance nivolumab was given following each of the two trial sequences.

The germline V end is reduced by 1 base and the J end by 1 base; junction bases left unmatched: 2. The CDR3 runs 15 amino acids, cysteine and phenylalanine included. The sequence is cut down to CDR3 DNA, 45 bases in frame from base 1. Based on the germline V gene, the CDR1 and CDR2 sequences are MGHRA and YSYEKL. The meaning of the sample's treatment or condition label: randomized to nivolumab then ipilimumab (arm A) or the reverse (arm B). No trial patient had received prior DNA-damaging chemotherapy. On a FACS Aria II flow cytometer, live CD3+CD8+ cells that were negative for CD19 and CD56 were sorted from thawed PBMCs. Samples were obtained from patients with melanoma enrolled in CheckMate 064, a randomized, open-label phase II trial of sequential checkpoint blockade. Leukapheresis was used to collect peripheral blood mononuclear cells, which were then purified with Ficoll-Paque and frozen in human serum with about 10% DMSO. Right after sorting, the blood CD3+CD8+ cells were verified to be >95% pure, and DNA extraction followed.

Of note for this clone: The antigen this receptor binds is unknown. It has no much larger one-base neighbor in the sample; base qualities were not kept. This same CDR3 is encoded by further DNA sequences in the sample.

TCRbeta CDR3 regions were immunosequenced from genomic DNA with the immunoSEQ Assay. Genomic DNA was amplified by bias-controlled multiplex PCR before high-throughput sequencing. The paper's data handling went like this. To quantify the absolute abundance of each unique TCRbeta CDR3 region, the sequences were collapsed and filtered. Clonality, defined as 1 minus Pielou's evenness, was calculated using only productive rearrangements. A previously published method was used to identify clones with significantly greater frequencies in on-treatment samples than in baseline samples. TCRdb provides this immuneACCESS table in a form limited to in-frame rearrangements. Some clones are lacking; in checked studies, under half of them reflect an unresolved V gene, and why the rest are absent is not known. D and trimming were read from the DNA, whereas the V and J calls and clone size are those reported in that table. This sample gives 2,500 to 3,500 clones in total; around 53% of them show up just once. The ten largest account for 20% to 25% of the sample.

What the authors observed across the whole study: Validation of the response-prediction model combining TCR metrics and mutation burden is needed in larger, independent patient cohorts.

This sample comprised CD8+ T cells sorted from blood (inferred from file names), obtained from a patient given nivolumab and ipilimumab in sequence. The V and J genes are TRBV4-1 and TRBJ2-7; TRBD2 lines up with 9 middle nucleotides. The sequence was obtained from a human donor with melanoma. The CDR3 reads CASSQASGVSYEQYF. The sequence in DNA is TGCGCCAGCAGCCAAGCTAGCGGGGTTTCCTACGAGCAGTACTTC.